These T cell receptor beta chains were read from a single sample in a study of early stage breast cancer tumors. Using immunoSEQ multiplex PCR, the repertoire was profiled, and TCRdb retains in-frame clones only, with some absent. The table records under 20,000 clones, 80% to 90% of them present only once. Material: blood. These TCRs come from a person in their 70s with breast cancer. CDR3s include the opening cysteine and the closing phenylalanine or tryptophan. D genes are given only for firm matches. Only some rows state a clone size, as once, few, many or a class for expanded clones.

NA TRBJ1-2 TRBD1 TRBV5-1 CASSPTGETNYGYTF TGCGCCAGCAGCCCGACAGGGGAGACTAACTATGGCTACACCTTC
NA TRBJ1-5 NA TRBV7-9 CASSFDGNQPQHF TGTGCCAGCAGCTTCGACGGGAATCAGCCCCAGCATTTT
NA TRBJ2-2 TRBD1 TRBV29-1 CSAPGGNTGELFF TGCAGCGCCCCAGGGGGGAACACCGGGGAGCTGTTTTTT
NA TRBJ2-3 NA TRBV19 CASSPQNLRDFTDTQYF TGTGCCAGTAGTCCGCAAAACCTGAGGGACTTCACAGATACGCAGTATTTT
NA TRBJ2-1 TRBD2 TRBV5-1 CASSLHTSGELEQFF TGCGCCAGCAGCCTACACACCAGCGGGGAACTTGAGCAGTTCTTC
NA TRBJ2-1 NA TRBV5-1 CASSGGLHSPYNEQFF TGCGCCAGCAGCGGGGGACTGCACAGTCCCTACAATGAGCAGTTCTTC
NA TRBJ1-1 NA TRBV9 CASSVETDTEAFF TGTGCCAGCAGCGTAGAAACGGACACTGAAGCTTTCTTT
NA TRBJ2-3 TRBD2 TRBV30 CAWSPTSGGTSTDTQYF TGTGCCTGGAGTCCGACTAGCGGGGGGACAAGCACAGATACGCAGTATTTT
NA TRBJ2-1 NA TRBV29-1 CSVEGESSYNEQFF TGCAGCGTTGAAGGGGAGAGCTCCTACAATGAGCAGTTCTTC
NA TRBJ1-4 NA TRBV9 CASSPWGATNEKLFF TGTGCCAGCAGCCCCTGGGGAGCAACTAATGAAAAACTGTTTTTT
NA TRBJ2-5 TRBD1 TRBV9 CASSVAQTGGETQYF TGTGCCAGCAGCGTAGCTCAGACAGGGGGAGAGACCCAGTACTTC
NA TRBJ1-1 TRBD1 TRBV9 CASSLTSGTDHLINTEAFF TGTGCCAGCAGCCTCACATCCGGGACAGATCACCTCATCAACACTGAAGCTTTCTTT
NA TRBJ1-2 NA TRBV28 CASRITGLRGYGYTF TGTGCCAGCAGAATTACGGGACTCCGTGGCTATGGCTACACCTTC
NA TRBJ1-1 NA TRBV7-2 CASSAQVLNTEAFF TGTGCCAGCAGCGCCCAGGTCCTGAACACTGAAGCTTTCTTT
NA TRBJ2-2 TRBD1 TRBV29-1 CSATQDRGTGELFF TGCAGCGCGACCCAAGACAGGGGCACCGGGGAGCTGTTTTTT
once TRBJ2-1 TRBD2 TRBV12-5 CASGRSGGAHNEQFF TGTGCTAGTGGTCGAAGCGGGGGGGCTCACAATGAGCAGTTCTTC
once TRBJ2-1 NA TRBV29-1 CSVDGVFYNEQFF TGCAGCGTTGACGGGGTGTTCTACAATGAGCAGTTCTTC
NA TRBJ2-3 TRBD1 TRBV27 CAVRDRGLESTDTQYF TGTGCCGTCCGGGACAGGGGGCTGGAGAGCACAGATACGCAGTATTTT
NA TRBJ2-3 NA TRBV7-2 CASSLAPGLDTDTQYF TGTGCCAGCAGCTTAGCCCCTGGACTTGACACAGATACGCAGTATTTT
NA TRBJ1-1 NA TRBV25-1 CASSDAGDGTEAFF TGTGCCAGCAGTGATGCGGGGGATGGCACTGAAGCTTTCTTT
NA TRBJ2-3 TRBD1 TRBV30 CAWSRQGSTDTQYF TGTGCCTGGAGTCGACAGGGGAGCACAGATACGCAGTATTTT
NA TRBJ2-1 NA TRBV5-1 CASSFEGWGLTSEQFF TGCGCCAGCAGCTTTGAAGGATGGGGACTTACAAGTGAGCAGTTCTTC
NA TRBJ1-2 NA TRBV4-1 CASSRTLGGAYGYTF TGCGCCAGCAGCCGGACTTTGGGGGGGGCCTATGGCTACACCTTC
NA TRBJ1-1 NA TRBV6-1 CASSERRGYTEAFF TGTGCCAGCAGTGAAAGGAGGGGTTATACTGAAGCTTTCTTT
NA TRBJ2-7 NA TRBV6-1 CASSVGGAVDF TGTGCCAGCAGTGTAGGGGGGGCTGTGGACTTC
once TRBJ1-2 NA TRBV7-9 CASRLIGGDYGYTF TGTGCCAGCCGCCTTATTGGGGGCGACTATGGCTACACCTTC
NA TRBJ2-7 NA TRBV30 CAWSVTGSHEQYF TGTGCCTGGAGTGTAACCGGGTCCCACGAGCAGTACTTC